This is a list of T cell receptor beta chains from one sample in a study of cytomegalovirus exposure and HLA in healthy donors. The method was immunoSEQ multiplex PCR; TCRdb's version includes in-frame clones alone and lacks a portion of them. The sample carries about 94,000 clones, about 80% recorded once. Sequenced input: PBMCs. Receptor source: a man aged 40-49 years in good health and CMV-seropositive. The CDR3 runs from the conserved cysteine through the conserved F or W. A D gene is named only where the DNA matches it firmly.

TRBD2,TRBV28,CASSFPSGISGANVLTF
TRBD2,TRBV5-6,CASSLNPISGGLSLYF
TRBD1,TRBV14,CASSPRVRQGISEKLFF
-,TRBV19,CASSIQGTNQPQHF
TRBD2,TRBV5-1,CASSSTIAGGPDTQYF
TRBD1,TRBV4-1,CASSQSRVRGPQPQHF
-,TRBV13,CASSFRGRGEKLFF
TRBD1,TRBV7-9,CASSLPADIWDSSYEQYF
-,TRBV28,CASSLLFAGQNTEAFF
-,TRBV7-9,CASTLAGATGELFF
TRBD1,TRBV28,CASRDTGATGQETQYF
TRBD1,TRBV28,CASSLTGVYGYTF
-,TRBV27,CASSLSVAGQFWETQYF
-,TRBV18,CASSPRQGQTSGANVLTF
-,TRBV19,CASRAPAKNIQYF
-,TRBV2,CASSELTVSYNEQFF
TRBD2,TRBV19,CASKGVKVAGHNEQFF
-,TRBV6-5,CASSYAGSTDTQYF
TRBD2,TRBV7-2,CASSLQWTSGNEQFF
TRBD1,TRBV7-8,CASSLAWDSPYGYTF
-,TRBV29-1,CSVGTVQYGYTF
-,TRBV6-5,CASSYRDMDYGYTF
-,TRBV7-2,CASSLSPGGAYEQYF
TRBD2,TRBV5-4,CASSLWTSGGGQYF
-,TRBV7-3,CASSLIYTDTQYF
TRBD2,TRBV7-9,CASSQAGISTDTQYF
TRBD2,TRBV10-3,CAISLGGGGVEQYF